A single TCR beta chain is shown here with its context. What it binds is not known. These data belong to a study of T cells in localized non-small cell lung cancer. The study's findings and limits: The study linked higher blood T cell density to longer overall survival.

The CDR3 loop spans 13 amino acids. Germline CDR1 reads GTSNPN; CDR2 reads SVGIG (reference sequence). V lost 2 bases to trimming and J lost 5 bases; unmatched junction nucleotides: 3. The data were produced by immunoSEQ multiplex PCR, yet TCRdb's version contains in-frame clones alone and is incomplete. Here the sample spans several thousand clones, about 50% being singletons. The chain has TRBV30 and TRBJ1-1, with 9 bases matching TRBD1. The TCR originated in a male donor aged 60 or over with stage I squamous cell lung carcinoma. This sample comprised lymph node tissue, obtained before any cancer treatment. The CDR3 sequence: CAWSWDRVTEAFF. The CDR3 DNA reads as TGTGCCTGGAGTTGGGACAGGGTGACTGAAGCTTTCTTT.